What follows are 19 T cell receptor beta chains derived from one specimen sequenced in a study of blood T cell repertoires in COVID-19. Measured with immunoSEQ multiplex PCR; TCRdb has only the in-frame clones, and not every one. The table shows more than 100,000 clones, with around 90% occurring only once. Sequencing was done on a sample of peripheral blood. Every receptor here comes from a woman aged 80 or over in a cohort sampled during active COVID-19.

V and J are TRBV5-1 and TRBJ2-1, with D possibly being TRBD2 (5 bases). The CDR3 totals 16 residues. Trimming removed 0 bases from V and 0 bases from J, with 10 bases in between. CDR1 and CDR2 from the germline V gene are SGHRS and YFSETQ. In DNA, the CDR3 is TGCGCCAGCAGCTTGGTCGCTGCGGGCTCCTACAATGAGCAGTTCTTC. This codes for CASSLVAAGSYNEQFF. The full variable domain, rest sourced from reference TRBV5-1 and TRBJ2-1, is KAGVTQTPRYLIKTRGQQVTLSCSPISGHRSVSWYQQTPGQGLQFLFEYFSETQRNKGNFPGRFSGRQFSNSRSEMNVSTLELGDSALYLCASSLVAAGSYNEQFFGPGTRLTVL.

This chain uses TRBV7-2 with TRBJ1-5; D not resolved. Germline loops: CDR1 SGHTA, CDR2 FQGNSA. The CDR3 loop spans 12 amino acids. V lost 6 bases to trimming and J lost 9 bases, with 12 bases between them. The CDR3 is CASRGRSGPQHF. In DNA form, the CDR3 reads TGTGCCAGCAGGGGGAGGTCCGGGCCCCAGCATTTT.

This clone appeared a single time. This chain connects TRBV6-1 to TRBJ2-7, with D tentatively TRBD1 (6 bases). Germline values: CDR1 MNHNS, CDR2 SASEGT. The V and J ends lost 2 bases and 6 bases respectively, with 17 bases between them. This CDR3 is 15 amino acids long. As DNA, the CDR3 is TGTGCCAGCAGTGAATCGCGACAGGCGTGGCGCGAGCAGTACTTC. It translates to CASSESRQAWREQYF.

The chain combines TRBV19 with TRBJ2-1; perhaps TRBD2 as D (6 bases). This CDR3 contains 16 residues. Trimming removed 2 bases at V and 1 base at J, with 12 bases between. Germline CDR1 and CDR2: LNHDA and SQIVND (reference sequence). CDR3 residues: CASSIFRGSSYNEQFF. The CDR3 nucleotides are TGTGCCAGTAGTATATTCCGGGGGAGTTCCTACAATGAGCAGTTCTTC.

The genes are TRBV24-1 and TRBJ2-2; 9 nucleotides agree with TRBD1. Germline values: CDR1 KGHDR, CDR2 SFDVKD. The V and J ends lost 4 bases and 4 bases, in that order; junction bases with no gene match: 6. This CDR3 is built from 16 residues. The CDR3: CATSDWTGEGTGELFF. The DNA of the CDR3 is TGTGCCACCAGTGACTGGACAGGGGAAGGCACCGGGGAGCTGTTTTTT.

The V and J genes are TRBV5-1 and TRBJ2-7, with TRBD2 as a possible D gene (5 bases). The CDR3 runs to 15 residues. With 2 bases removed from V and 4 bases from J, the gap between germline ends came to 16 bases. CDR1 and CDR2 from the germline V gene are SGHRS and YFSETQ. The CDR3 coding sequence is TGCGCCAGCAGCTTAACAGAGTCCCCGGGGTACGAGCAGTACTTC. Residues: CASSLTESPGYEQYF.

The chain couples TRBV19 to TRBJ1-2; D perhaps matches TRBD1 (5 bases). The germline gives CDR1 LNHDA, CDR2 SQIVND (reference sequence). This CDR3 is 16 amino acids long. V gave up 4 bases and J gave up 1 base, with 16 bases separating them. The CDR3: CASSTRQGRDNYGYTF. In nucleotides, the CDR3 is TGTGCCAGTAGTACTCGTCAGGGAAGGGATAACTATGGCTACACCTTC. Using reference TRBV19 and TRBJ1-2 for the parts outside the CDR3, the full variable domain is DGGITQSPKYLFRKEGQNVTLSCEQNLNHDAMYWYRQDPGQGLRLIYYSQIVNDFQKGDIAEGYSVSREKKESFPLTVTSAQKNPTAFYLCASSTRQGRDNYGYTFGSGTRLTVV.

The rearrangement joins TRBV7-9 to TRBJ2-1, with D perhaps TRBD2 (5 bases). V lost 5 bases, J lost 2 bases, and 19 bases lay in between. Germline lookup yields CDR1 SEHNR and CDR2 FQNEAQ (reference sequence). CDR3 length equals 17 residues. CDR3 nucleotide sequence: TGTGCCAGCAGCCATGTCAGCGGAAACCTTCCCTACAATGAGCAGTTCTTC. Encoded protein: CASSHVSGNLPYNEQFF. Full variable domain (rest looked up from reference TRBV7-9 and TRBJ2-1): DTGVSQNPRHKITKRGQNVTFRCDPISEHNRLYWYRQTLGQGPEFLTYFQNEAQLEKSRLLSDRFSAERPKGSFSTLEIQRTEQGDSAMYLCASSHVSGNLPYNEQFFGPGTRLTVL.

The V gene is TRBV12-5, the J gene TRBJ1-2; D unresolved. Germline CDR1 is LGHNT and CDR2 is FRNRAP. V lost 0 bases and J 10 bases, leaving 12 bases between the germline ends. CDR3 length equals 13 residues. CDR3 bases: TGTGCTAGTGGTTTGGTACACGATCTCACCTACACCTTC. Protein: CASGLVHDLTYTF.

This chain links TRBV15 with TRBJ2-1; 10 nucleotides line up with TRBD2. Looked up from germline, CDR1 is LNHNV and CDR2 is YYDKDF (reference sequence). V lost 9 bases, J lost 4 bases, and 9 bases stayed unmatched. The CDR3 length is 15 residues. CDR3 residues: CATEPSGRVYNEQFF. The CDR3 DNA reads TGTGCCACGGAACCTAGCGGGAGAGTGTACAATGAGCAGTTCTTC.

The chain links TRBV3-1 (or the pseudogene TRBV3-2) to TRBJ2-3, with 10 bases aligning to TRBD2. J gave up 5 bases and V 1 base, and 12 bases lay outside the gene matches. Germline CDR1 and CDR2: LGHDT and YNNKEL (reference sequence). There are 18 residues in the CDR3. CDR3 bases: TGTGCCAGCAGCCAAGTCCTAGCGGGGGCTAAGGGGGGAGATACGCAGTATTTT. It codes for CASSQVLAGAKGGDTQYF.

In its sample, this clone was seen a few times. J is TRBJ1-2 and V is TRBV19, with D maybe TRBD1 (5 bases). The V end was cut by 4 bases, the J end by 1 base, with 7 bases between. CDR3 length equals 13 residues. Germline V gene lookup returns CDR1 LNHDA and CDR2 SQIVND (reference sequence). The CDR3 loop reads CASSKGLNYGYTF. In nucleotides, the CDR3 is TGTGCCAGTAGTAAGGGACTTAACTATGGCTACACCTTC.

V is TRBV10-3 and J is TRBJ2-5; 8 nucleotides align to TRBD1. This CDR3 comprises 15 residues. CDR1 and CDR2 from the germline V gene are ENHRY and SYGVKD. J lost 5 bases, V lost 3 bases, and 8 bases had no gene match. In DNA, the CDR3 is TGTGCCATCAGTGATTCAGGGGGCAGAGGGGAGACCCAGTACTTC. Translation: CAISDSGGRGETQYF.

V gene TRBV5-1 combines with J gene TRBJ1-5; 8 bases are a match to TRBD1. Germline-derived CDR1 and CDR2 are SGHRS and YFSETQ. The CDR3 has 17 residues. J lost 6 bases, V lost 3 bases, and 14 bases had no gene match. The CDR3: CASSSSPRGPSGQPQHF. CDR3 DNA: TGCGCCAGCAGCTCCTCGCCCAGGGGGCCCTCGGGTCAGCCCCAGCATTTT.

V gene TRBV29-1 combines with J gene TRBJ2-7; 7 bases are a match to TRBD1. V was pared by 0 bases and J by 4 bases, with 6 bases of the junction left unmatched. The CDR3 is 14 residues long. Germline V CDR1 and CDR2: SQVTM, ANQGSEA. In DNA form, the CDR3 reads TGCAGCGTTGAAGATGAGAGGGGGCGGTACGAGCAGTACTTC. Translated: CSVEDERGRYEQYF.

This clone was picked up one time. The V and J genes are TRBV28 and TRBJ1-2; the match to TRBD1 covers 8 bases. The CDR3 is 13 residues long. J was trimmed by 8 bases and V by 6 bases; bases with no gene match: 8. Germline V gene data show CDR1 as MDHEN and CDR2 as SYDVKM. In nucleotides, the CDR3 is TGTGCCAGCAGGCAAGGACAGGGAGGGGGCTACACCTTC. Translation gives CASRQGQGGGYTF.

V is TRBV28 and J is TRBJ1-2, with TRBD1 matching 8 bases. CDR3 length: 14 residues. Germline V lookup: CDR1 MDHEN, CDR2 SYDVKM. V lost 3 bases, J lost 7 bases, and 7 bases stayed unmatched. Here the CDR3 reads CASSFSGQGGGYTF. The CDR3 DNA reads TGTGCCAGCAGTTTTTCCGGACAGGGAGGTGGCTACACCTTC.

The rearrangement links TRBV6-2 or TRBV6-3 to TRBJ2-7; possible D gene TRBD1, 5 bases. V dropped 2 bases and J dropped 3 bases, with 8 bases sitting between them. Per the germline V gene, CDR1 is MNHEY and CDR2 is SVGEGT. The length of the CDR3 is 13 residues. The CDR3 DNA sequence: TGTGCCAGCAGTTACGCAGACAGCTACGAGCAGTACTTC. Its protein product is CASSYADSYEQYF.

The table lists this clone with a few counts. The chain employs TRBV6-6 and TRBJ1-5; no clear D. Per germline, CDR1 MNHNY and CDR2 SVGAGI (reference sequence). The CDR3 is 15 amino acids. Trimming left V 5 bases short and J 4 bases short, with 15 bases between. The CDR3 sequence: CASSDSGFLNQPQHF. Here the CDR3 DNA reads TGTGCCAGCAGTGATTCCGGGTTTCTTAATCAGCCCCAGCATTTT.